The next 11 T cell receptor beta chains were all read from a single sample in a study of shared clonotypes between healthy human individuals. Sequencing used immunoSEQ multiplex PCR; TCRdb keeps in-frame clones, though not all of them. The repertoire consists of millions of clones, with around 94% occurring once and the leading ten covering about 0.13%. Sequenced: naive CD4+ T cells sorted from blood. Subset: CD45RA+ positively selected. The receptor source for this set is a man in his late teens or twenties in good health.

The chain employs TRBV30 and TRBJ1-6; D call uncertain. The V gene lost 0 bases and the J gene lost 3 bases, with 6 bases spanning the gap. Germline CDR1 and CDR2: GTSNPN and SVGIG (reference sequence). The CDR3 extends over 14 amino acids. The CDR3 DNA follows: TGTGCCTGGAGTGTAGTCAGCTATAATTCACCCCTCCACTTT. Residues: CAWSVVSYNSPLHF.

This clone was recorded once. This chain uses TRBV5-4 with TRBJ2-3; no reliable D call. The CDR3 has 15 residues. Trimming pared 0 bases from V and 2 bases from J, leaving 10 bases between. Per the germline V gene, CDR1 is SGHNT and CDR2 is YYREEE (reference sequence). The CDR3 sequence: CASSLDHTHTDTQYF. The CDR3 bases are TGTGCCAGCAGCTTGGACCACACACACACAGATACGCAGTATTTT.

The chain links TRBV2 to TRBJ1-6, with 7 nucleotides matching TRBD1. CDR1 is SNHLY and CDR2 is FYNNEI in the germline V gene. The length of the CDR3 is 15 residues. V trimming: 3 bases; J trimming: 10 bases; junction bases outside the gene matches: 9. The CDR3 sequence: CASSERGQIASPLHF. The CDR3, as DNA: TGTGCCAGCAGTGAGCGGGGACAGATAGCGTCACCCCTCCACTTT.

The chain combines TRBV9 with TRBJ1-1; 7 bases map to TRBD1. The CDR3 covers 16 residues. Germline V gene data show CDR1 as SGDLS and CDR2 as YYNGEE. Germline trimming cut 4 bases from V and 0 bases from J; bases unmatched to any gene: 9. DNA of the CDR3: TGTGCCAGCAGCCCAAGAGACAGGGTCATGAACACTGAAGCTTTCTTT. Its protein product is CASSPRDRVMNTEAFF. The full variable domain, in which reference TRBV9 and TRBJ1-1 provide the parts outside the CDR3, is DSGVTQTPKHLITATGQRVTLRCSPRSGDLSVYWYQQSLDQGLQFLIQYYNGEERAKGNILERFSAQQFPDLHSELNLSSLELGDSALYFCASSPRDRVMNTEAFFGQGTRLTVV.

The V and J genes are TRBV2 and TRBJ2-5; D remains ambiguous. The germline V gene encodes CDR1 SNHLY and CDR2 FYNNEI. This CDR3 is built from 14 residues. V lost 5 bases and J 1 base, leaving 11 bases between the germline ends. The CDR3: CASSTTTVQETQYF. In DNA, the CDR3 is TGTGCCAGCAGTACCACCACAGTCCAAGAGACCCAGTACTTC.

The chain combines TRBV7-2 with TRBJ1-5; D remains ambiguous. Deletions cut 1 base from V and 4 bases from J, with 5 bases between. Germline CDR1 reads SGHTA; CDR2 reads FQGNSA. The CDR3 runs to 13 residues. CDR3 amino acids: CASSLEQNQPQHF. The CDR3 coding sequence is TGTGCCAGCAGCTTAGAACAGAATCAGCCCCAGCATTTT.

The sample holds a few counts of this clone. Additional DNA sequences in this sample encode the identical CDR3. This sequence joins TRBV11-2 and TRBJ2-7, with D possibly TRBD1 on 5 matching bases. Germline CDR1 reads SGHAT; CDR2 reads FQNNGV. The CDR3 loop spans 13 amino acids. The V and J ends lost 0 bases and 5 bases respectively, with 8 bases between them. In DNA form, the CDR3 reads TGTGCCAGCAGCTTAGATAGGGGCAACGAGCAGTACTTC. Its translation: CASSLDRGNEQYF. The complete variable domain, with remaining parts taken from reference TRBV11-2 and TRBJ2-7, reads EAGVAQSPRYKIIEKRQSVAFWCNPISGHATLYWYQQILGQGPKLLIQFQNNGVVDDSQLPKDRFSAERLKGVDSTLKIQPAKLEDSAVYLCASSLDRGNEQYFGPGTRLTVT.

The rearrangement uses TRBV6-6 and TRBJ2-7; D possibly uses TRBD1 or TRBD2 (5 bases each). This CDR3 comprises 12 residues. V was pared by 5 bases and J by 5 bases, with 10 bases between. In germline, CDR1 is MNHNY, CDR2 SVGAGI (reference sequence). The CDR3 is CASSRLGDEQYF. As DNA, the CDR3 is TGTGCCAGCAGTCGGCTGGGGGACGAGCAGTACTTC.

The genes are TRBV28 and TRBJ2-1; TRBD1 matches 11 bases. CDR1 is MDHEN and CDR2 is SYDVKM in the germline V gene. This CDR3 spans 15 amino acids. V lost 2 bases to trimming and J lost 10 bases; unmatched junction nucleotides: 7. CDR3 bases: TGTGCCAGCAGTTTAGGGACAGGGGGAGGAAGGGAGCAGTTCTTC. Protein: CASSLGTGGGREQFF.

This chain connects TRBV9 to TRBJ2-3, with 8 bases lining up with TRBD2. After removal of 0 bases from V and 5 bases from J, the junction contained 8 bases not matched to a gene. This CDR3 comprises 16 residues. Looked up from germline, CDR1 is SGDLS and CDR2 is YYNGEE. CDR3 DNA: TGTGCCAGCAGCGTAGCGGCGGGAGGTTCGAAAGATACGCAGTATTTT. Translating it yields CASSVAAGGSKDTQYF.

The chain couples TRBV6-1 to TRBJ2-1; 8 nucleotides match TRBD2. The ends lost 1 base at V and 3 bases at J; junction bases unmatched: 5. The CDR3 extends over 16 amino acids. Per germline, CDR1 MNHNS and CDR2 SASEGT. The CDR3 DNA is TGTGCCAGCAGTGAAGTCCCGGGGGGGGACTACAATGAGCAGTTCTTC. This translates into CASSEVPGGDYNEQFF.